The clone carrying this T cell receptor (beta chain) was seen a handful of times. Unique molecular identifiers were used in preparing the TCRbeta library. A single record per CDR3 protein comes from TCRdb applying MiXCR to the PCR reads. Found here are some 530,000 distinct CDR3 sequences, roughly an eighth of them singletons; the top ten hold 4.5% to 6%. V lost 7 bases and J lost 3, with 21 bases in between. CDR3 length: 16 amino acids. This record belongs to a study of T-cell reconstitution after alpha-beta-depleted transplantation in children. This chain links TRBV12-3 or TRBV12-4 with TRBJ1-1, with no clear D. Source: PBMCs from the stem cell graft donor, taken from the stem cell graft. The TCR sequence derives from a human donor who donated a stem cell graft to a child with combined immunodeficiency. The CDR3 region has the DNA TGTGCCAGCATTACCGGTCTACCTCACGGGGACACTGAAGCTTTCTTT. Its protein is CASITGLPHGDTEAFF.